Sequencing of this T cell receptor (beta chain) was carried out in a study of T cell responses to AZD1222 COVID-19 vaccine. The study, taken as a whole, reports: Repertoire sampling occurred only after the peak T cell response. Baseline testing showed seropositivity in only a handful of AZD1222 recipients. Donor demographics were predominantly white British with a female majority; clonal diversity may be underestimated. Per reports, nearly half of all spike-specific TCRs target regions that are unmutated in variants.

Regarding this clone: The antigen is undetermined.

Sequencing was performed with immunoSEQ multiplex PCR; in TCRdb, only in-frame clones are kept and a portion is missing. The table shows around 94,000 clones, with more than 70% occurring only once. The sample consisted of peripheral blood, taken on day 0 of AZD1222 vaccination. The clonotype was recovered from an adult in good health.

As DNA, the CDR3 is TGTGCCAGCTGGGGGATGGTCACAGATACGCAGTATTTT. This gives the protein CASWGMVTDTQYF. This chain connects TRBV27 to TRBJ2-3; either TRBD1 or TRBD2 may fit D (5 bases each). Germline values: CDR1 MNHEY, CDR2 SMNVEV (reference sequence). There are 13 residues in the CDR3. V lost 8 bases, J lost 2 bases, and 11 bases lay in between.